By frequency in the sample, the clone carrying this T cell receptor beta chain is large (0.1 to 1%). The length of the CDR3 is 14 residues. Trimming left V 0 bases short and J 3 bases short, with 8 bases between. Amplification of TRBV12-4/TRBJ1-2 clonotypes used adaptor-ligated barcode primers. From the multiplex PCR reads, TCRdb called clonotypes with MiXCR, one entry per CDR3 protein. The sample contains roughly 620 distinct CDR3 sequences, 35% of which appear only once. Sequenced material: memory CD4+ T cells sorted from blood. Specified subset: memory CD4+ T cells, CD4+CD45RO+CD25-. The receptor was derived from a female donor with breast cancer. The chain is built from TRBV12-3 or TRBV12-4 and TRBJ1-2; D gene ambiguous. The CDR3 region is CASSLAGLYYGYTF. CDR3 nucleotide sequence: TGTGCCAGCAGTTTAGCCGGACTGTACTATGGCTACACCTTC.